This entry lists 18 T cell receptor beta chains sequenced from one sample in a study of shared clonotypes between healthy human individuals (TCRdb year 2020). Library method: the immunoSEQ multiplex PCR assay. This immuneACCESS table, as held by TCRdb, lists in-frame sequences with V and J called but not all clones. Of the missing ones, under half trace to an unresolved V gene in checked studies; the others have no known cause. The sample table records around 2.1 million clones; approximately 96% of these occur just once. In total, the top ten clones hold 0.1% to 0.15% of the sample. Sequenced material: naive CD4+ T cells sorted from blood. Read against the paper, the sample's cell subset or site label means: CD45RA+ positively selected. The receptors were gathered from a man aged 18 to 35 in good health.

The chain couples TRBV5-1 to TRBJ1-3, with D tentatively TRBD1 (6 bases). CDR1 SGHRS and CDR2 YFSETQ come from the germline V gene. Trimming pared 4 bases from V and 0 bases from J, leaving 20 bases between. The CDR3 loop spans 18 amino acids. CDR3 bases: TGCGCCAGCAGCCCGGCGGTTAAAGGGGGAGGCTCTGGAAACACCATATATTTT. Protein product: CASSPAVKGGGSGNTIYF.

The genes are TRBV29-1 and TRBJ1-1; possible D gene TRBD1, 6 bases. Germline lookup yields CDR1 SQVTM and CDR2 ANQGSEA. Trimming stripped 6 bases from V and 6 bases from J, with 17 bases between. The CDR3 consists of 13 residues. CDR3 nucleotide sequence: TGCAGCGTGCCCGGACAGAGTTCAGCTGAAGCTTTCTTT. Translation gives CSVPGQSSAEAFF. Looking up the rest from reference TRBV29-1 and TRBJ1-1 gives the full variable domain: SAVISQKPSRDICQRGTSLTIQCQVDSQVTMMFWYRQQPGQSLTLIATANQGSEATYESGFVIDKFPISRPNLTFSTLTVSNMSPEDSSIYLCSVPGQSSAEAFFGQGTRLTVV.

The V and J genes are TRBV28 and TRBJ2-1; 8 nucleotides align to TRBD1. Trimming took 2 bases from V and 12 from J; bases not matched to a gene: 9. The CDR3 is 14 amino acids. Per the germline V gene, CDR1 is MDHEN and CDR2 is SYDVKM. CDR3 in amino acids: CASSLPFDRGTQFF. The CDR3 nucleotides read TGTGCCAGCAGTTTACCGTTTGACAGGGGCACGCAGTTCTTC. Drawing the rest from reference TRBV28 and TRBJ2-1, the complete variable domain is DVKVTQSSRYLVKRTGEKVFLECVQDMDHENMFWYRQDPGLGLRLIYFSYDVKMKEKGDIPEGYSVSREKKERFSLILESASTNQTSMYLCASSLPFDRGTQFFGPGTRLTVL.

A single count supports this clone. For the CDR3, the DNA is TGTGCCAGCAGCTATAAGGACAGGGAGAGCGGAAACACCATATATTTT. Residues: CASSYKDRESGNTIYF. V usage is TRBV5-6 and J usage is TRBJ1-3; 8 bases line up with TRBD1. Germline CDR1 reads SGHDT; CDR2 reads YYEEEE. With V trimmed by 3 bases and J by 4 bases, 9 bases remained unmatched. The CDR3 spans 16 residues.

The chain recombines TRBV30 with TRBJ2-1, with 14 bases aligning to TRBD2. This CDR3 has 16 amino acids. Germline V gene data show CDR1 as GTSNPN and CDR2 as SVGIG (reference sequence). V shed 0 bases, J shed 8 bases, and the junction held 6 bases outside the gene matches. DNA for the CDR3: TGTGCCTGGAGTGTGGGACTAGCGGGAGTTGGGCATGAGCAGTTCTTC. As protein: CAWSVGLAGVGHEQFF.

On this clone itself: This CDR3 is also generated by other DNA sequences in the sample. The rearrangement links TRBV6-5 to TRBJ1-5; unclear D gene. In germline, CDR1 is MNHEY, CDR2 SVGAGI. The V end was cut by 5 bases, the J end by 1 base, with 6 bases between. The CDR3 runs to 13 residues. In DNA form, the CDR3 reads TGTGCCAGCAGTAGAGGGAGCAATCAGCCCCAGCATTTT. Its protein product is CASSRGSNQPQHF.

The CDR3, as DNA: TGCGCCAGCAGCTTGGCCGGTGGGACCTCTGGAAACACCATATATTTT. This gives the protein CASSLAGGTSGNTIYF. The chain uses TRBV5-1 and TRBJ1-3, with D possibly TRBD1 on 5 matching bases. Between the trimmed V and J ends, which lost 0 bases and 0 bases, there was a span of 10 bases. This CDR3 is built from 16 residues. Germline loops: CDR1 SGHRS, CDR2 YFSETQ.

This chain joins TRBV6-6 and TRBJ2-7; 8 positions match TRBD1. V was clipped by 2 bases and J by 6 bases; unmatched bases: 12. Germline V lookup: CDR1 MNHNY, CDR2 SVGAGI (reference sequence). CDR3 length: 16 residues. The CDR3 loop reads CASSYPSQGAAVEQYF. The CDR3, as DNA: TGTGCCAGCAGTTACCCCTCCCAGGGGGCAGCGGTCGAGCAGTACTTC.

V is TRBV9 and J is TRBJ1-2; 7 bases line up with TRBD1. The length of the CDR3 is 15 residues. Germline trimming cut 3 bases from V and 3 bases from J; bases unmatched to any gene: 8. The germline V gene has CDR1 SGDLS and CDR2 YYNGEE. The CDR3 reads CASSGRTGLHYGYTF. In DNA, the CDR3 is TGTGCCAGCAGCGGTAGGACAGGCCTCCACTATGGCTACACCTTC. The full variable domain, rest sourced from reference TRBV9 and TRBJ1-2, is DSGVTQTPKHLITATGQRVTLRCSPRSGDLSVYWYQQSLDQGLQFLIQYYNGEERAKGNILERFSAQQFPDLHSELNLSSLELGDSALYFCASSGRTGLHYGYTFGSGTRLTVV.

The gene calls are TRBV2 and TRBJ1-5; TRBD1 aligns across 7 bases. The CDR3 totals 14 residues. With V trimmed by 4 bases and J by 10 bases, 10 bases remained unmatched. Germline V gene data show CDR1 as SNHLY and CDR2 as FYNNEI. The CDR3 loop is CASSGGQSNRPQHF. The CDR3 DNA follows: TGTGCCAGCAGTGGGGGACAGTCCAATCGTCCCCAGCATTTT. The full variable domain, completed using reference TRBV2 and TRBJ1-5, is EPEVTQTPSHQVTQMGQEVILRCVPISNHLYFYWYRQILGQKVEFLVSFYNNEISEKSEIFDDQFSVERPDGSNFTLKIRSTKLEDSAMYFCASSGGQSNRPQHFGDGTRLSIL.

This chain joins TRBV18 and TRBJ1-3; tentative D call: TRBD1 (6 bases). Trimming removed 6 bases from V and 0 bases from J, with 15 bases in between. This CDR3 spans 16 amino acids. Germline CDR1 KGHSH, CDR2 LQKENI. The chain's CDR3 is CASSLGQLSSGNTIYF. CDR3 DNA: TGTGCCAGCTCGCTTGGACAGCTAAGCTCTGGAAACACCATATATTTT.

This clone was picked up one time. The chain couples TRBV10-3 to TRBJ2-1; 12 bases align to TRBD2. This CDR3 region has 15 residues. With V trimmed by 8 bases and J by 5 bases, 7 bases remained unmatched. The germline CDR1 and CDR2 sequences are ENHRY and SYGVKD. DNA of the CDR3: TGTGCCATCTCCAGGACTAGCGGGGTGAACAATGAGCAGTTCTTC. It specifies CAISRTSGVNNEQFF.

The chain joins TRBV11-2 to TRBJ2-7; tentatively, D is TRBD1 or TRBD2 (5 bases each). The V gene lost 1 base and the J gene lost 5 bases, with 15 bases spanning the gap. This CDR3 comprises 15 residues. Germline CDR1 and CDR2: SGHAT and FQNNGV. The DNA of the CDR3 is TGTGCCAGCAGCTTAGCTTCCGGGACGTGGAACGAGCAGTACTTC. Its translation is CASSLASGTWNEQYF.

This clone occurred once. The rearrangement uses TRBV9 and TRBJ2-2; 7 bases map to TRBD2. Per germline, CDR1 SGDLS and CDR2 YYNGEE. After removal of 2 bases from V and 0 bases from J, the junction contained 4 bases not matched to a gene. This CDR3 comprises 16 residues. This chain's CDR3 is CASSVRGDTNTGELFF. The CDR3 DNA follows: TGTGCCAGCAGCGTTCGGGGGGATACGAACACCGGGGAGCTGTTTTTT.

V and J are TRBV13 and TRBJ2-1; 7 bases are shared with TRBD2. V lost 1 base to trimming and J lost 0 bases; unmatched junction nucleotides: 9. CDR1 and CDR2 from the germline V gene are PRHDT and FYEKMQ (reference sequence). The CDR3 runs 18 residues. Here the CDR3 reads CASSLETIAGGSYNEQFF. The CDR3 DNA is TGTGCCAGCAGCTTAGAGACTATAGCGGGCGGCTCCTACAATGAGCAGTTCTTC.

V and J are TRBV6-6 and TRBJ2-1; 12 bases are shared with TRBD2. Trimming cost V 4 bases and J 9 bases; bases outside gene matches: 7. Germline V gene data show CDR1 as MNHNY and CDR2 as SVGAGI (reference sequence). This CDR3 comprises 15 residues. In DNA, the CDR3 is TGTGCCAGCAGTTCTAGCGGGGGGGCTAATAGTGAGCAGTTCTTC. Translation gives CASSSSGGANSEQFF.

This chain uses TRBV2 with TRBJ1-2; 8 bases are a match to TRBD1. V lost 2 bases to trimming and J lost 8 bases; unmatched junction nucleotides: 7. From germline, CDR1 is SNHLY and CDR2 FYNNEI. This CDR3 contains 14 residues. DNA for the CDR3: TGTGCCAGCAGTGAACTGCCGACAGGGGAAGGCTACACCTTC. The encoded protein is CASSELPTGEGYTF.

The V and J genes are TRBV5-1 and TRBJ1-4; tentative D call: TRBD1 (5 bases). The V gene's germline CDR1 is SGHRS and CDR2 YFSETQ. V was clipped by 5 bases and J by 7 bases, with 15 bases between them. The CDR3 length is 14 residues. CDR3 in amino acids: CASSVGGPGEKLFF. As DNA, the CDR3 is TGCGCCAGCAGTGTCGGGGGTCCTGGTGAAAAACTGTTTTTT.